This T cell receptor beta chain was obtained from a study of T cell responses to AZD1222 COVID-19 vaccine. Study-level findings and limits: Rises in breadth and depth of Spike-specific TCRs came after two AZD1222 doses. There were repertoire samples only from the period after the peak T cell response. With dominance at 160-218 and 743-854, vaccine-associated CD4 TCRs spanned spike. Donors were mostly white British, more females; clonal diversity possibly underestimated.

TCRdb keeps only in-frame clones here, not all; method: immunoSEQ multiplex PCR. The sample includes roughly 130,000 clones, about 85% of them seen just once. This clone was observed a single time. Its specificity is not known. The J segment lost 4 bases and the V segment lost 3 bases, leaving 6 bases of the junction unmatched. Germline V lookup: CDR1 SGHKS, CDR2 YYEKEE (reference sequence). The CDR3 spans 14 residues. V and J are TRBV5-5 and TRBJ1-2, with 7 bases aligning to TRBD1. The sequence derives from an adult in good health. The sequencing used peripheral blood, collected on day 0 of AZD1222 vaccination. CDR3 DNA sequence: TGTGCCAGCAGCTACCGACAGGGTTCCTATGGCTACACCTTC. This sequence encodes CASSYRQGSYGYTF. Full variable domain (outside the CDR3, taken from reference TRBV5-5 and TRBJ1-2): DAGVTQSPTHLIKTRGQQVTLRCSPISGHKSVSWYQQVLGQGPQFIFQYYEKEERGRGNFPDRFSARQFPNYSSELNVNALLLGDSALYLCASSYRQGSYGYTFGSGTRLTVV.